This is a list of T cell receptor beta chains from one sample in a study of blood T cell repertoires in COVID-19. Produced via immunoSEQ multiplex PCR; TCRdb's table is partial and in-frame only. The data hold fewer than 350,000 clones, with about 93% observed a single time. The material sequenced was peripheral blood. The source is a woman aged 30 to 39 with COVID-19, enrolled during active disease. The CDR3 runs from the conserved cysteine through the conserved F or W. A D gene is named only where the DNA matches it firmly. Rows give clone size only sometimes, using once, few, many, or a class for an expanded clone.

>-|TRBJ1-1|-|TRBV12-2
CASRLGTGGNTEAFF
>TRBD2|TRBJ2-3|-|TRBV3-1/TRBV3-2
CASSLGLAEEAPPGDTQYF
>-|TRBJ2-2|-|TRBV30
CAWSRWPSTGELFF
>-|TRBJ1-2|-|TRBV29-1
CSAPGGIEGHYGYTF
>-|TRBJ1-5|-|TRBV10-3
CAISESTRGGHQPQHF
>TRBD1|TRBJ1-4|-|TRBV30
CAWSIQGGGEKLFF
>TRBD2|TRBJ2-7|-|TRBV19
CASSHHGTSSYEQYF
>-|TRBJ2-2|-|TRBV2
CASRAGTQNTGELFF
>TRBD1|TRBJ2-5|-|TRBV5-4
CASSKGGQGRQETQYF
>TRBD2|TRBJ2-7|-|TRBV10-3
CAISEYGREFAEQYF
>-|TRBJ1-1|-|TRBV5-6
CASSLGMANTEAFF
>-|TRBJ2-2|-|TRBV10-3
CAISPGTGELFF
>-|TRBJ2-1|-|TRBV15
CATRSGPAYRDKNNEQFF
>-|TRBJ1-6|few|TRBV28
CASRTQADNSPLHF
>TRBD2|TRBJ2-7|-|TRBV29-1
CSVSGTPYEQYF
>TRBD1|TRBJ1-1|-|TRBV18
CASSPGTGGRTEAFF
>TRBD1|TRBJ2-5|once|TRBV5-1
CASSPTGGPMTQYF
>TRBD2|TRBJ2-1|-|TRBV11-3
CASSLVLAGGDNEQFF
>TRBD1|TRBJ2-3|-|TRBV19
CASSRTGVLQDTQYF
>-|TRBJ1-6|-|TRBV19
CASSIRGAPNNSPLHF
>TRBD1|TRBJ1-2|-|TRBV29-1
CSVGTGANYGYTF
>-|TRBJ1-1|-|TRBV5-4
CASSLVQGRRTEAFF
>TRBD1|TRBJ1-1|-|TRBV18
CASSPLGTVGEAFF
>TRBD2|TRBJ2-1|-|TRBV14
CASSHFSGYDNEQFF
>-|TRBJ1-1|-|TRBV11-2
CASSLALGRESEAFF
>TRBD2|TRBJ2-1|-|TRBV25-1
CASSERGGPYNEQFF
>-|TRBJ1-1|-|TRBV5-5
CASSLAWRGGNTEAFF
>TRBD1|TRBJ1-2|once|TRBV7-2
CASSSSQGVGGYTF
>-|TRBJ2-1|-|TRBV11-1
CASSLYGTSRYNEQFF
>TRBD1|TRBJ1-2|-|TRBV5-6
CASSFGDRGIYGYTF
>-|TRBJ2-7|-|TRBV28
CASSLTAPGEQYF
>TRBD1|TRBJ1-5|many|TRBV18
CASSLQGDQPQHF
>-|TRBJ1-2|-|TRBV7-2
CASSILGGRGYGYTF
>-|TRBJ2-2|-|TRBV6-5
CASSTGSQGSGELFF
>-|TRBJ2-1|-|TRBV7-9
CASTPTRAYNEQFF
>-|TRBJ2-1|-|TRBV11-3
CASSLSGSPYNEQFF
>-|TRBJ2-1|-|TRBV24-1
CATSAPTGSVVHNEQFF
>TRBD1|TRBJ1-1|-|TRBV6-5
CASSYSRTGVSEAFF
>TRBD2|TRBJ2-7|-|TRBV19
CASSPSSGGPYEQYF
>TRBD2|TRBJ2-3|-|TRBV7-3
CASSLGLAGYSDTQYF
>-|TRBJ2-5|-|TRBV15
CATSGTTGRGSETQYF
>-|TRBJ1-3|few|TRBV5-1
CASSLGQTGNTIYF
>TRBD2|TRBJ2-7|-|TRBV5-1
CASSRTSGLSYEQYF
>-|TRBJ2-6|-|TRBV5-6
CASSLQGGGFLSGANVLTF
>-|TRBJ2-2|-|TRBV9
CASSVRSQGRNTGELFF
>-|TRBJ2-2|-|TRBV7-3
CASSSSGDGTGELFF
>-|TRBJ1-5|-|TRBV28
CASSFHRASGQPQHF
>TRBD2|TRBJ2-2|-|TRBV5-6
CASSFVRLAGGTGELFF
>-|TRBJ2-5|-|TRBV3-1/TRBV3-2
CASSKTAGGKETQYF
>TRBD1|TRBJ2-5|-|TRBV25-1
CASSAWETGKGETQYF